The clone carrying this T cell receptor beta chain was found once. Its antigen is currently unknown. Expressed TCRB transcripts were sequenced after all isolated RNA was converted to cDNA. The data were produced by immunoSEQ multiplex PCR, yet TCRdb's version contains in-frame clones alone and is incomplete. Here the sample spans fewer than 200,000 clones, 13% being singletons. Germline V CDR1 and CDR2: SEHNR, FQNEAQ (reference sequence). Trimming took 5 bases from V and 2 from J, leaving 9 bases between them. The length of the CDR3 is 13 residues. These data come from a study of beta chain features in type 1 diabetes. General study findings and limits: The naive, central memory and Treg TCRB repertoires showed an apparent similarity that was greater among patients than among healthy donors.

The sequenced material came from central memory CD4+ T cells from blood. The TCR was taken from a woman aged 18-29 years in good health. The rearrangement joins TRBV7-9 to TRBJ1-2, with D possibly matching TRBD1 (6 bases). This CDR3 reads CASSAGQNYGYTF. As DNA, the CDR3 is TGTGCCAGCAGCGCTGGACAGAACTATGGCTACACCTTC. The full variable domain, rest sourced from reference TRBV7-9 and TRBJ1-2, is DTGVSQNPRHKITKRGQNVTFRCDPISEHNRLYWYRQTLGQGPEFLTYFQNEAQLEKSRLLSDRFSAERPKGSFSTLEIQRTEQGDSAMYLCASSAGQNYGYTFGSGTRLTVV.